The TCR beta chain described here comes from a study of human CD8 memory T cell subsets. Whole-study findings and limits: A similarly high level of diversity characterized stem-like memory and precursor exhausted T cells, unlike effector memory cells. Clonotypes that made up the stem-like memory T cell repertoire overlapped minimally with the precursor exhausted T cell repertoire.

It was negative magnetic separation that enriched the total CD8+ T cells. Germline V gives CDR1 SQVTM, CDR2 ANQGSEA. CDR3 length: 15 amino acids. Scientists made TCR beta libraries using UMI-labeled 5' RACE. From the 5' RACE reads, TCRdb lists one entry per CDR3 protein and no DNA. Its clone listing holds roughly 5,000 distinct CDR3 sequences. Points on this clonotype: Its specificity is unknown.

Sequences were obtained from CD8+ effector memory T cells (TEM) sorted from PBMCs. Specified subset: effector memory CD8 T cells, CCR7- CD45RO+ CD95+. The source of this sequence is a human donor in good health. The V and J genes are TRBV29-1 and TRBJ1-2. CDR3 sequence reads: CSVEDLGPTDYGYTF.